Listed below are T cell receptor beta chains from one sample, sequenced in a study of regulatory T cells in long-lasting Graves disease. TCRdb re-analysed the multiplex PCR reads in MiXCR, keeping a single row per CDR3 protein. The sample has under 450,000 distinct CDR3 sequences; about 25% are singletons. The material was peripheral blood mononuclear cells (PBMCs), obtained when the disease was refractory, from a patient treated with antithyroid drugs. Receptors originate from a female donor with Graves disease. The CDR3 runs from the conserved cysteine through the conserved F or W. Fields, in order: D gene, V gene, J gene, clone size, CDR3 DNA, CDR3 protein. D genes are given only for firm matches. Size is omitted from some rows. Given values are once, few, many or a class for expanded clones.

TRBD1	TRBV19	TRBJ1-5	.	TGTGCCAGTAGTATTGGACAGGACAATCAGCCCCAGCATTTT	CASSIGQDNQPQHF
.	TRBV7-2	TRBJ1-2	few	TGTGCCAGCAGTGTGACAGGAGGCCATGGCTACACCTTC	CASSVTGGHGYTF
.	TRBV14	TRBJ2-7	.	TGTGCCAGCAGCGGTCTCGGGTACTCCTACGAGCAGTACTTC	CASSGLGYSYEQYF
.	TRBV28	TRBJ1-1	many	TGTGCCAGCAGTCTGGACGGCCTCGGTGAAGCTTTCTTT	CASSLDGLGEAFF
.	TRBV2	TRBJ1-5	many	TGTGCCAGCAGTGAGCGGTGGGGGAGCAATCAGCCCCAGCATTTT	CASSERWGSNQPQHF
TRBD1	TRBV25-1	TRBJ1-1	.	TGTGCCAGCAGTTCCTGGACAGGGGGCAAGACTGAAGCTTTCTTT	CASSSWTGGKTEAFF
.	TRBV12-3/TRBV12-4	TRBJ1-6	.	TGTGCCAGCAGTTTATCCAGGGTTTCACCCCCCCACTTT	CASSLSRVSPPHF
TRBD2	TRBV14	TRBJ2-5	few	TGTGCCAGCAGCCAAGTACTAGCGGGCGGAGCGGCCCAGTACTTC	CASSQVLAGGAAQYF
.	TRBV11-2	TRBJ2-2	few	TGTGCCAGCAGCCCGGGACAAGTCACCGGGGAGCTGTTTTTT	CASSPGQVTGELFF
.	TRBV5-1	TRBJ2-7	few	TGCGCCAGCAGCTTAGGAGCGGCCGGCTACGAGCAGTACTTC	CASSLGAAGYEQYF
TRBD1	TRBV2	TRBJ2-6	.	TGTGCCAGCAGCCGTTCCCAATTCGGGACAGGGGAGGCCAACGTCCTGACTTTC	CASSRSQFGTGEANVLTF
TRBD1	TRBV20-1	TRBJ1-2	many	TGCAGTGCTAGATTGACAGGGGGTAACTATGGCTACACCTTC	CSARLTGGNYGYTF
.	TRBV7-3	TRBJ2-7	.	TGTGCCAGCAGCGCCGGACGGGGATCCTACGAGCAGTACTTC	CASSAGRGSYEQYF
.	TRBV27	TRBJ1-2	many	TGTGCCAGCAGTTTCGGACAGTTCTATGGCTACACCTTC	CASSFGQFYGYTF
TRBD1	TRBV4-1	TRBJ1-2	.	TGCGCCAGCAGCGACAGGGTTAACTATGGCTACACCTTC	CASSDRVNYGYTF
.	TRBV29-1	TRBJ1-2	few	TGCAGCGTTGAGGGTGTGGGGCATGGCTACACCTTC	CSVEGVGHGYTF
.	TRBV6-1	TRBJ2-3	.	TGTGCCAGCAGTGTCCCTCTGGGCGCAACAGATACGCAGTATTTT	CASSVPLGATDTQYF
TRBD1	TRBV18	TRBJ1-2	.	TGTGCCAGCTCACCATCATCCGGACAGGGAACACTCAACTATGGCTACACCTTC	CASSPSSGQGTLNYGYTF
TRBD2	TRBV2	TRBJ2-7	many	TGTGCCAGCAGTGACGGGGGGGACTACGAGCAGTACTTC	CASSDGGDYEQYF
TRBD1	TRBV28	TRBJ1-5	many	TGTGCCAGCAGTTTAGGGACAGGGTGGCTTCAGCCCCAGCATTTT	CASSLGTGWLQPQHF
TRBD1	TRBV28	TRBJ2-7	many	TGTGCCAGCAGTAAAACCAGGACAGGGCCCTACGAGCAGTACTTC	CASSKTRTGPYEQYF
TRBD2	TRBV25-1	TRBJ2-5	.	TGTGCCAGCAGGACTAGCGGGAGGTCCGAGGGGACCCAGTACTTC	CASRTSGRSEGTQYF
TRBD1	TRBV28	TRBJ2-7	many	TGTGCCAGCTGTTTAGGACAGGGTACCTACGAGCAGTACTTC	CASCLGQGTYEQYF
.	TRBV28	TRBJ2-4	.	TGTGCCAGCAGTTTATTGCCTGAGACTGAAAACATTCAGTACTTC	CASSLLPETENIQYF
.	TRBV19	TRBJ1-1	few	TGTGCCAGTAGCCCGACCGGAGTAGCAACTGAAGCTTTCTTT	CASSPTGVATEAFF
TRBD1	TRBV9	TRBJ1-6	few	TGTGCCAGCAGCGTAGGGGGGACAGGGGATTCACCCCTCCACTTT	CASSVGGTGDSPLHF
TRBD1	TRBV18	TRBJ2-7	few	TGTGCCAGCTCACCAGGGTTGGACAGGGCATCCGAGCAGTACTTC	CASSPGLDRASEQYF
.	TRBV7-8	TRBJ2-1	.	TGTGCCAGCAGCTTAGTGGAGCGGAACTTAAGGAATGAGCAGTTCTTC	CASSLVERNLRNEQFF
TRBD1	TRBV5-5	TRBJ1-4	few	TGTGCCAGCAGCTTGGGATTCGGACAGGGGTATGAAAAACTGTTTTTT	CASSLGFGQGYEKLFF
.	TRBV20-1	TRBJ1-6	.	TGCAGTGCTAATAGTGCTTCTAATTTAGGTTCACCCCTCCACTTT	CSANSASNLGSPLHF
TRBD2	TRBV28	TRBJ2-3	many	TGTGCCAGCAGTACCCGTGGGGCGGGAGGGACAGATACGCAGTATTTT	CASSTRGAGGTDTQYF
TRBD1	TRBV19	TRBJ1-6	.	TGTGCCAGTACCCAAAAAGACGCAGGGGGAAGGTCACCCCTCCACTTT	CASTQKDAGGRSPLHF
TRBD1	TRBV27	TRBJ2-7	.	TGTGCCAGCAGTTTATTACCGGGACAGGCTCTCGAGCAGTACTTC	CASSLLPGQALEQYF
.	TRBV6-2/TRBV6-3	TRBJ2-2	.	TGTGCCAGCAGTTACTCGGAGCCCGCGACCGGGGAGCTGTTTTTT	CASSYSEPATGELFF
TRBD2	TRBV7-9	TRBJ2-7	.	TGTGCCAGCAGCAAGGGACTAGCGGGAGGTTCCACTCAATACGAGCAGTACTTC	CASSKGLAGGSTQYEQYF
.	TRBV6-2/TRBV6-3	TRBJ1-1	many	TGTGCCAGCAGTTACTCCGGACGGAGGGGCACTGAAGCTTTCTTT	CASSYSGRRGTEAFF
.	TRBV20-1	TRBJ1-3	.	TGCAGTGCTAGAGATCCCATCTTGGACTCTGGAAACACCATATATTTT	CSARDPILDSGNTIYF